What follows describes a single T cell receptor delta chain. This clone is described as medium-sized (0.01 to 0.1%). Its binding antigen is unknown. Per-base qualities were not stored, and no clone one base away is much larger. In the same sample, other DNA sequences code for this CDR3. These data come from a study of Vγ9Vδ2 T cells in congenital toxoplasmosis (dated by TCRdb to 2020 to 2022). Broadly, across the study: IgG, IgM and IgA serology, Western blot and an in-house interferon-gamma release assay were used to diagnose congenital toxoplasmosis. The study compared gamma and delta chain CDR3 repertoires of sorted blood gammadelta T cells between congenitally T. gondii-infected and uninfected infants. Repertoires were sequenced from infants at 2 months after birth and at 1 year of age. TCR sequencing covered 5 or 6 infected and some 10 uninfected infants at 2 months, plus 3 infected and 4 uninfected infants at 1 year. What the authors observed across the whole study: Two months was the earliest age with enough suitable sample material for TCR repertoire analysis, so newborn repertoires were not sequenced. Both infected and uninfected infants showed high prevalence of a public TRGV9 clonotype. Germline-encoded fetal-type TRDV2 CDR3 sequences seemed more prevalent in infected than uninfected approximately 2-month-old infants, suggesting an in utero expansion footprint. At 2 months, TRGV9 and TRDV2 CDR3s of infected infants appeared to carry fewer N additions than uninfected infants, especially TRDV2-TRDJ1 sequences. Repertoire differences between infected and uninfected infants were less clear at 1 year of age than at 2 months.

The CDR3, cysteine through phenylalanine, is 23 amino acids long. The CDR3 DNA has 69 bases and is translated from base 1. V is pruned by 3 bases and J by 4 bases, leaving 26 bases of the junction without a gene match. The germline V gene encodes CDR1 TSWWSYY and CDR2 QGS. cDNA was made by template-switch reverse transcription with TRGC- and TRDC-specific primers in one tube, using SuperScript II. The TRGC primer was designed so that it binds both the TRGC1 and the TRGC2 constant genes. Amplification of TRG and TRD was done with the KAPA Real-Time Library Amplification Kit, and AMPure XP beads were used for purification between steps. Index PCR with the Nextera XT Index Kit was used to add Illumina sequencing adapters. TRG and TRD amplicons were sequenced on an Illumina MiSeq with the V2 300 kit, giving 150 bp paired-end reads. Per the source publication's procedure: Before any further analysis, FastQC version 0.11.8 was used to check read quality. With MiXCR version 3.0.3, reads were aligned to GenBank TRG or TRD reference genes and CDR3 sequences were built. Default MiXCR settings were used, apart from assembling TRDD gene segments from 3 instead of 5 consecutive nucleotides. N additions, CDR3 length, J segment length and clonotype sharing between samples were calculated with VDJtools version 1.2.1. Out-of-frame CDR3 sequences and those containing stop codons were excluded from analysis. The overlap of infant repertoires with previously published Vgamma9Vdelta2 repertoires from fetal, cord blood and adult blood was compared. TCRdb processed the public reads again with the CATT caller, after which rows with matching DNA were combined. Clone size and V and J calls follow TCRdb, not the original study. The sample contains around 620 delta-chain clones, approximately 7.5% of them found a single time. Of the sample, 11% to 15% is held by the ten largest clones.

The same treatment, consisting of spiramycin and/or pyrimethamine plus sulfadiazine plus folinic acid, was given to mothers of infected and uninfected infants alike. Every infant, whether infected or uninfected, was delivered at term after more than 37 weeks of gestation. Around 0.9 mL of blood was processed into PBMCs by Lymphoprep gradient centrifugation, then cryopreserved in liquid nitrogen and shipped to Belgium. After thawing, the PBMCs were labeled with Zombie NIR viability dye and stained with antibodies against CD3, TCR gammadelta, Vgamma9 and Vdelta2. Sorting of CD3+ TCRgammadelta+ T cells was performed on a FACSAria III, reaching a mean purity of almost 99%. For each sample, RNA was extracted from about 9,700 sorted gammadelta T cells with the RNeasy Micro Kit. Each infant was born to a mother who had been enrolled with a primary T. gondii infection during pregnancy. Infant peripheral blood was collected at an outpatient microbiology and virology center in Pavia, Italy.

This chain joins TRDV1 to TRDJ1; 13 nucleotides in the junction match TRDD3. The sequenced sample consisted of gamma-delta T cells from blood. This TCR was recovered from a child younger than 10 born to a mother with Toxoplasma gondii infection during pregnancy, either congenitally infected or uninfected (not recorded which). The DNA is as follows: TGTGCTCTTGGGGACCCGCCAACTTCCTACCATGAGTACTGGGGGATACGCGGCGATAAACTCATCTTT. Translated, it gives CALGDPPTSYHEYWGIRGDKLIF.